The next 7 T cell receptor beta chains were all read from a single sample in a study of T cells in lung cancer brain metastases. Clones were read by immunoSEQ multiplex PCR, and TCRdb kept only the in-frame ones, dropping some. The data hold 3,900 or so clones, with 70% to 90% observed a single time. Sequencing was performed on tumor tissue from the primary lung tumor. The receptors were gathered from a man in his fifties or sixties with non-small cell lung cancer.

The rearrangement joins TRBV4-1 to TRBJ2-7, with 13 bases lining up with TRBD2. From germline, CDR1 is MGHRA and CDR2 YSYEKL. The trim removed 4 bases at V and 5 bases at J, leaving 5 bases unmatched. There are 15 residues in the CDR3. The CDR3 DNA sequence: TGCGCCAGCAGCCCCCTACTAGCGGGGGGGCACGAGCAGTACTTC. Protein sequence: CASSPLLAGGHEQYF.

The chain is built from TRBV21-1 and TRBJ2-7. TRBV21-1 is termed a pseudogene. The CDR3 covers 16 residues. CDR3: CASSKAGGPSPYEQYF. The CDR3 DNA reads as TGTGCCAGCAGCAAAGCGGGGGGCCCTTCCCCCTACGAGCAGTACTTC.

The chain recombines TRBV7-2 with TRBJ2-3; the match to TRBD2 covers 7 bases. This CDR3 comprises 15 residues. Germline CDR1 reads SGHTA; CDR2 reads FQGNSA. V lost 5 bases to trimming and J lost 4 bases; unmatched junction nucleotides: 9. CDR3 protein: CASSVGLERSDTQYF. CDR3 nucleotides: TGTGCCAGCAGCGTCGGACTAGAAAGGTCAGATACGCAGTATTTT.

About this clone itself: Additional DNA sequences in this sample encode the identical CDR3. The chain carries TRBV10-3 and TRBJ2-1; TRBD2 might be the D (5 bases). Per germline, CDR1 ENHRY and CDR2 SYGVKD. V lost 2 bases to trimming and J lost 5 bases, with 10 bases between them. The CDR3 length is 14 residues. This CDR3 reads CAISERGSDNEQFF. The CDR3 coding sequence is TGTGCCATCAGTGAGCGGGGATCGGACAATGAGCAGTTCTTC.

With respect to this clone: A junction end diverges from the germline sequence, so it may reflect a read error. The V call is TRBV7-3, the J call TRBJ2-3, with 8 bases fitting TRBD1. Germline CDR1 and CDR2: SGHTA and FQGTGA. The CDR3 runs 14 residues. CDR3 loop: CTSSQGQGTDTQYF. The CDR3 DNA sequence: TGTACCAGCAGTCAGGGACAGGGCACAGATACGCAGTATTTT.

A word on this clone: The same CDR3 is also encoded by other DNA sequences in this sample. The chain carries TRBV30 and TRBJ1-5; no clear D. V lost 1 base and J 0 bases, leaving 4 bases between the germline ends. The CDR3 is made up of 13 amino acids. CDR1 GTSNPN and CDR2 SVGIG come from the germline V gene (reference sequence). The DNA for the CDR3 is TGTGCCTGGAGTGACGGTAGCAATCAGCCCCAGCATTTT. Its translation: CAWSDGSNQPQHF.

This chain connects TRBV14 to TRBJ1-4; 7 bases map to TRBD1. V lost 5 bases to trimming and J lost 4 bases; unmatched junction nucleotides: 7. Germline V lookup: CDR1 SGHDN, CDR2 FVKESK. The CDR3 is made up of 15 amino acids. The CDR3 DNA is TGTGCCAGCAGCAAACAGGGGTTTGTTAATGAAAAACTGTTTTTT. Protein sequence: CASSKQGFVNEKLFF.